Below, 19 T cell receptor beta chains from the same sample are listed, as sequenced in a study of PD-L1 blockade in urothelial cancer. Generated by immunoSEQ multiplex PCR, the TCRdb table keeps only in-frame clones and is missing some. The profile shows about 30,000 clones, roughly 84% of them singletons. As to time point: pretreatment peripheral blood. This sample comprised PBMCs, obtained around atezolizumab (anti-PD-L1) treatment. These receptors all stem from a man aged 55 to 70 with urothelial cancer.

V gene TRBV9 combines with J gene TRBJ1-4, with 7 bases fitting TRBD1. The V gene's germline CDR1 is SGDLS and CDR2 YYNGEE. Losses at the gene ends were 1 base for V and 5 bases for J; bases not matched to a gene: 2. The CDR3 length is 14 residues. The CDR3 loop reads CASSVKGANEKLFF. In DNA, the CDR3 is TGTGCCAGCAGCGTAAAGGGGGCAAATGAAAAACTGTTTTTT.

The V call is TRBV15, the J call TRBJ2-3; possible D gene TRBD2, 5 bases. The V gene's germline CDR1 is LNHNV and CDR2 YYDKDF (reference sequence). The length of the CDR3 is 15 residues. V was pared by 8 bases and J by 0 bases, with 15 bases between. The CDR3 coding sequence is TGTGCCACCGGGGATCGGCGGGTCAGCACAGATACGCAGTATTTT. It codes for CATGDRRVSTDTQYF.

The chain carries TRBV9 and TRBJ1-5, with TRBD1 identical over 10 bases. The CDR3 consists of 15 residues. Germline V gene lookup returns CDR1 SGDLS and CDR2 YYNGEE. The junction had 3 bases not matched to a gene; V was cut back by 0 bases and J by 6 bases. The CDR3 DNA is TGTGCCAGCAGCGTAGCCGGACAGGGGGGTCAGCCCCAGCATTTT. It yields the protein CASSVAGQGGQPQHF.

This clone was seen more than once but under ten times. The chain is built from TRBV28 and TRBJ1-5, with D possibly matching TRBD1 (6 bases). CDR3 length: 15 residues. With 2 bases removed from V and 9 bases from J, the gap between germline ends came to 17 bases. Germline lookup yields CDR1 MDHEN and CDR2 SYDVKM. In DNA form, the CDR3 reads TGTGCCAGCAGTTTAGGGGGCTCCGGTCATCGGCCCCAGCATTTT. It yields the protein CASSLGGSGHRPQHF.

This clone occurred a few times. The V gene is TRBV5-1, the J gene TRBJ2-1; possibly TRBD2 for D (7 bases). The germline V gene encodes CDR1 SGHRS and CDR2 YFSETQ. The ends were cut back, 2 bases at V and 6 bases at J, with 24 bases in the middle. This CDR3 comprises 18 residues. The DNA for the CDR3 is TGCGCCAGCAGCTTAGGGCTAAGAGCGGGACACTTCTTCAATGAGCAGTTCTTC. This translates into CASSLGLRAGHFFNEQFF.

The CDR3 loop is CAWSGAGTGESDTQYF. The CDR3 nucleotides are TGTGCCTGGAGTGGAGCCGGGACAGGGGAATCGGATACGCAGTATTTT. The gene calls are TRBV30 and TRBJ2-3, with 10 bases aligning to TRBD1. Germline V lookup: CDR1 GTSNPN, CDR2 SVGIG (reference sequence). V lost 1 base and J lost 6; bases outside the gene matches: 10. The CDR3 sequence is 16 residues long.

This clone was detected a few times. Here the CDR3 DNA reads TGTGCCAGCACCGACCGGGACAGGGCCTCCTACGAGCAGTACTTC. Protein product: CASTDRDRASYEQYF. V and J are TRBV5-4 and TRBJ2-7; 9 bases agree with TRBD1. This CDR3 is 15 amino acids long. Trimming at V came to 6 bases and at J to 0 bases, leaving 7 bases not matched to a gene. CDR1 SGHNT and CDR2 YYREEE come from the germline V gene (reference sequence).

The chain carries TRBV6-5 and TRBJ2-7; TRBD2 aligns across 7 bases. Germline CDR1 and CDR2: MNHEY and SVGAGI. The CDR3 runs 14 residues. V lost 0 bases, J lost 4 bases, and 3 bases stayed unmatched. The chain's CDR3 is CASSYSGGRYEQYF. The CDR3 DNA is TGTGCCAGCAGTTACTCGGGAGGGCGTTACGAGCAGTACTTC.

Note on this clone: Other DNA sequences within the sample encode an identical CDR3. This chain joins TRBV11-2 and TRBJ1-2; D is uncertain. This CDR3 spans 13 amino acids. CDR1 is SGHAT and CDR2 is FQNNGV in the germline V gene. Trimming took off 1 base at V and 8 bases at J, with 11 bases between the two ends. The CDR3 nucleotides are TGTGCCAGCAGCTTAGCTCCGCGTCGGGGCTACACCTTC. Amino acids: CASSLAPRRGYTF.

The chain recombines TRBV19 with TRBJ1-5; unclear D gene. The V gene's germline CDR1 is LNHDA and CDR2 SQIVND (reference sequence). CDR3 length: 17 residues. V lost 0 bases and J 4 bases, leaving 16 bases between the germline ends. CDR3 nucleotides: TGTGCCAGTAGTATAGACAGTACCCCATGGACTAATCAGCCCCAGCATTTT. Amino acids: CASSIDSTPWTNQPQHF. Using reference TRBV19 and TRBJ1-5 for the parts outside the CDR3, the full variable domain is DGGITQSPKYLFRKEGQNVTLSCEQNLNHDAMYWYRQDPGQGLRLIYYSQIVNDFQKGDIAEGYSVSREKKESFPLTVTSAQKNPTAFYLCASSIDSTPWTNQPQHFGDGTRLSIL.

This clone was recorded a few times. CDR3 protein: CASSVREANGETQYF. The CDR3 DNA is TGTGCCAGCTCAGTTCGGGAGGCCAACGGGGAGACCCAGTACTTC. This chain joins TRBV18 and TRBJ2-5; 7 bases are a match to TRBD2. CDR3 length: 15 residues. V was clipped by 5 bases and J by 5 bases; unmatched bases: 11. Per germline, CDR1 KGHSH and CDR2 LQKENI.

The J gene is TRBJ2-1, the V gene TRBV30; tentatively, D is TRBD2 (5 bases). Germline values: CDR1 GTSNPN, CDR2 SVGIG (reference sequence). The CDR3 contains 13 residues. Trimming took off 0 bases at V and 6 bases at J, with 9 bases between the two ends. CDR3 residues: CAWSVQSGNEQFF. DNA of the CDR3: TGTGCCTGGAGTGTACAAAGCGGCAATGAGCAGTTCTTC.

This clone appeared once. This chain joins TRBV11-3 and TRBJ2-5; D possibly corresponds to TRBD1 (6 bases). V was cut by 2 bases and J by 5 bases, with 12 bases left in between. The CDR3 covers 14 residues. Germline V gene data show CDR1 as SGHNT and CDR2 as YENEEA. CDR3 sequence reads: CASSLNRESETQYF. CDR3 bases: TGTGCCAGCAGCTTAAACAGGGAGTCGGAGACCCAGTACTTC. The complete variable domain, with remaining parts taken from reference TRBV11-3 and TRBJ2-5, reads EAGVVQSPRYKIIEKKQPVAFWCNPISGHNTLYWYLQNLGQGPELLIRYENEEAVDDSQLPKDRFSAERLKGVDSTLKIQPAELGDSAVYLCASSLNRESETQYFGPGTRLLVL.

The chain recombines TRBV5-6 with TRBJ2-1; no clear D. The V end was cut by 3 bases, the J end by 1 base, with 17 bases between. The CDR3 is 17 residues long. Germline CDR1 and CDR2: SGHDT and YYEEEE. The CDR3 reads CASSSSPSVTSYNEQFF. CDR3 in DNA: TGTGCCAGCAGCTCCAGTCCGTCAGTAACATCCTACAATGAGCAGTTCTTC.

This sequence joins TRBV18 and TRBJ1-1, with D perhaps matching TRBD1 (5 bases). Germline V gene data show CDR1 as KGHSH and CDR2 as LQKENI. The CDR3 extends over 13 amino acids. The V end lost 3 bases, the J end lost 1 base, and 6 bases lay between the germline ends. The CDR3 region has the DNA TGTGCCAGCTCACCGCAGGGGAACACTGAAGCTTTCTTT. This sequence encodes CASSPQGNTEAFF. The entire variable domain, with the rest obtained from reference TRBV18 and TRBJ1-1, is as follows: NAGVMQNPRHLVRRRGQEARLRCSPMKGHSHVYWYRQLPEEGLKFMVYLQKENIIDESGMPKERFSAEFPKEGPSILRIQQVVRGDSAAYFCASSPQGNTEAFFGQGTRLTVV.

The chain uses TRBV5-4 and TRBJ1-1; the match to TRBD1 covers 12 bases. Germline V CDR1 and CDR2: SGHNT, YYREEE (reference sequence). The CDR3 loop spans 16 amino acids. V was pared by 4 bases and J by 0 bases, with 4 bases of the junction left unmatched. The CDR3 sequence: CASSGGQGALNTEAFF. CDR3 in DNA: TGTGCCAGCAGCGGGGGACAGGGGGCCCTGAACACTGAAGCTTTCTTT. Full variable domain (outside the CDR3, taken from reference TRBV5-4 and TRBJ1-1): ETGVTQSPTHLIKTRGQQVTLRCSSQSGHNTVSWYQQALGQGPQFIFQYYREEENGRGNFPPRFSGLQFPNYSSELNVNALELDDSALYLCASSGGQGALNTEAFFGQGTRLTVV.

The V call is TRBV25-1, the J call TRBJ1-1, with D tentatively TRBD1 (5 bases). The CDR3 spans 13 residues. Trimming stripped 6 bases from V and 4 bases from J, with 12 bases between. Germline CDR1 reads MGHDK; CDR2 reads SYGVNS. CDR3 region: CASSPGDLTEAFF. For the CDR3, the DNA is TGTGCCAGCAGCCCGGGGGACCTCACTGAAGCTTTCTTT.

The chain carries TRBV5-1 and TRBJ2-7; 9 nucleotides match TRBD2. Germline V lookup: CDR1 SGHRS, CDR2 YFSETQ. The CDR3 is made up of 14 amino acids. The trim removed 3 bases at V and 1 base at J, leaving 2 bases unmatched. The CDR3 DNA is TGCGCCAGCAGCTCGACTAGCGGTTCCTACGAGCAGTACTTC. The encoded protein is CASSSTSGSYEQYF.

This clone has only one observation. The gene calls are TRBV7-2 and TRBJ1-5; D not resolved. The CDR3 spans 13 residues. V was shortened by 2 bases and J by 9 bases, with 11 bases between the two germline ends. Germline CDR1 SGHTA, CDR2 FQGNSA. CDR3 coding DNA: TGTGCCAGCAGCTTATTAGTGGAGCGGCCCCAGCATTTT. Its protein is CASSLLVERPQHF.